This T cell receptor beta chain was captured by sequencing in a study of early T cells in non-severe SARS-CoV-2 infection. Study-wide findings and caveats: Anti-spike CD8 responses were favored by VDJdb matching, which missed private and CD4 specificities.

TCRdb re-called the 5' RACE reads through MiXCR, storing one row per CDR3 protein. The sample holds 20,000 to 25,000 distinct CDR3 sequences, around 5.2% seen once. The CDR3 loop spans 17 amino acids. CDR1 MNHEY and CDR2 SVGEGT come from the germline V gene. V was clipped by 2 bases and J by 0 bases, with 17 bases between them. On this clonotype itself: Its antigen is as yet unknown.

The clonotype comes from an adult who was a healthcare worker with PCR-confirmed SARS-CoV-2 infection or an uninfected control (not recorded which). V usage is TRBV6-2 or TRBV6-3 and J usage is TRBJ2-7; D is undetermined. The material sequenced was whole blood. The chain's CDR3 is CASSYVYQKEYSYEQYF. CDR3 DNA sequence: TGTGCCAGCAGTTACGTCTACCAGAAGGAGTACTCCTACGAGCAGTACTTC.